This entry lists 12 T cell receptor beta chains sequenced from one sample in a study of response to subunit inactivated influenza vaccine. Each CDR3 protein gets one entry after TCRdb re-called the RT-PCR reads with MiXCR. Here the sample spans roughly 650,000 distinct CDR3 sequences, around a sixth being singletons. Sequenced material: PBMCs from blood, taken 12 days after vaccination. Receptors were obtained from a man aged 50 to 60 who received an inactivated influenza vaccine.

CDR3 in DNA: TGTGCCAGCAGCGTATCTTATTTCACAGATACGCAGTATTTT. It yields the protein CASSVSYFTDTQYF. The chain links TRBV9 to TRBJ2-3, with no clear D. V lost 1 base to trimming and J lost 2 bases, with 8 bases between them. Germline V gene lookup returns CDR1 SGDLS and CDR2 YYNGEE. This CDR3 comprises 14 residues.

This clonotype was counted between two and nine times. The chain has TRBV7-2 and TRBJ1-1; D not resolved. The CDR3 is 15 residues long. Trimming removed 1 base from V and 0 bases from J, with 9 bases in between. Germline CDR1 SGHTA, CDR2 FQGNSA. CDR3 nucleotide sequence: TGTGCCAGCAGCTTAGTGGGAAACCTGAACACTGAAGCTTTCTTT. Translated: CASSLVGNLNTEAFF.

V and J are TRBV9 and TRBJ2-1; TRBD2 is a possible D gene (5 bases). The germline gives CDR1 SGDLS, CDR2 YYNGEE. The CDR3 totals 15 residues. Trimming shortened V by 2 bases and J by 6 bases, and 15 bases separated the two germline ends. CDR3 in DNA: TGTGCCAGCAGCGTGCAGCCCACTAGGTCCAATGAGCAGTTCTTC. Residues: CASSVQPTRSNEQFF.

This clonotype was detected many times. The rearrangement joins TRBV3-1 to TRBJ2-1; no definite D call. V was cut by 1 base and J by 3 bases, with 4 bases left in between. The CDR3 consists of 13 residues. CDR1 and CDR2 (germline): LGHDT, YNNKEL (reference sequence). As DNA, the CDR3 is TGTGCCAGCAGCCAAGGCGGCTACAATGAGCAGTTCTTC. This sequence encodes CASSQGGYNEQFF.

This clonotype was counted only a few times. The V gene is TRBV7-2, the J gene TRBJ1-2; tentatively, D is TRBD1 (5 bases). The V and J ends lost 2 bases and 8 bases respectively, with 12 bases between them. Germline assignment: CDR1 SGHTA and CDR2 FQGNSA. This CDR3 has 13 residues. CDR3 residues: CASSLRVKGGYTF. The CDR3 coding sequence is TGTGCCAGCAGCTTAAGGGTTAAGGGGGGCTACACCTTC.

This chain connects TRBV9 to TRBJ2-3; D is unclear. Germline assignment: CDR1 SGDLS and CDR2 YYNGEE. The CDR3 runs 13 residues. The V and J ends lost 6 bases and 1 base respectively, with 9 bases between them. For the CDR3, the DNA is TGTGCCAGCAATAAACTGGGCACAGATACGCAGTATTTT. Translating it yields CASNKLGTDTQYF.

The gene calls are TRBV4-1 and TRBJ2-3; D is undetermined. The CDR3 contains 18 residues. CDR1 and CDR2 (germline): MGHRA, YSYEKL. Trimming removed 0 bases at V and 2 bases at J, with 18 bases between. CDR3 sequence reads: CASSQDLRAPRVTDTQYF. The CDR3 region has the DNA TGCGCCAGCAGCCAAGATCTGCGTGCCCCGAGAGTCACAGATACGCAGTATTTT.

J is TRBJ2-1 and V is TRBV13, with TRBD2 matching over 8 bases. From germline, CDR1 is PRHDT and CDR2 FYEKMQ (reference sequence). The CDR3 contains 19 residues. With V trimmed by 0 bases and J by 4 bases, 14 bases remained unmatched. The CDR3 region has the DNA TGTGCCAGCAGCTTAGGCCCGGGAGCGGGGGCCTCTTATTACAATGAGCAGTTCTTC. Protein sequence: CASSLGPGAGASYYNEQFF.

The chain combines TRBV11-2 with TRBJ2-7, with TRBD2 matching over 8 bases. CDR3 length: 18 residues. J lost 4 bases, V lost 4 bases, and 18 bases had no gene match. CDR1 and CDR2 from the germline V gene are SGHAT and FQNNGV. CDR3 bases: TGTGCCAGCAGCTCCTACGACACCGGGACTAGGGAAGCGTACGAGCAGTACTTC. This codes for CASSSYDTGTREAYEQYF.

This clonotype was seen repeatedly, ten times or more. This chain uses TRBV7-3 with TRBJ2-1, with 7 bases that match TRBD1. Germline-derived CDR1 and CDR2 are SGHTA and FQGTGA. J was trimmed by 8 bases and V by 5 bases; bases with no gene match: 12. The CDR3 length is 15 residues. This CDR3 is CASSPTGEVRDEQFF. CDR3 nucleotides: TGTGCCAGCAGCCCAACAGGGGAAGTGAGGGATGAGCAGTTCTTC.

The table lists this clonotype with many counts. This sequence joins TRBV6-1 and TRBJ1-2; D not resolved. Trimming left V 7 bases short and J 2 bases short, with 17 bases between. Germline V lookup: CDR1 MNHNS, CDR2 SASEGT. The CDR3 totals 15 residues. The chain's CDR3 is CASNPGLTVNYGYTF. CDR3 sequence (DNA): TGTGCCAGCAATCCCGGGCTGACCGTGAACTATGGCTACACCTTC.

This clonotype was recorded a few times. The V gene is TRBV12-3 or TRBV12-4, the J gene TRBJ1-4, with TRBD1 matching over 7 bases. CDR3 size: 14 residues. J was trimmed by 6 bases and V by 8 bases; bases with no gene match: 9. The CDR3 spells CASGSGQVYEKLFF. DNA for the CDR3: TGTGCCAGCGGATCCGGACAGGTTTATGAAAAACTGTTTTTT.